This TCR beta chain was captured by sequencing in a study of T cells in tuberculosis. In the study overall: IGRA-negative adolescents, IGRA-positive adolescents with latent tuberculosis and adults with active tuberculosis formed this South African cohort.

Study observations and caveats: GMM-specific TCRs were nearer to active tuberculosis alpha repertoires, suggesting expansion.

Sequencing was performed with immunoSEQ multiplex PCR; in TCRdb, only in-frame clones are kept and a portion is missing. The table lists some 40,000 clones, approximately 93% of them singletons, with roughly 4% in the top ten. Time point defined: new active TB diagnosis, blood taken before or within 7 days of starting treatment. Tuberculosis was confirmed by positive sputum smear and/or M. tuberculosis culture. On average about 100,000 T cells per donor were immunosequenced. Comments on this clone: The target antigen is unknown.

The CDR3 runs to 16 residues. Germline V lookup: CDR1 SGHDT, CDR2 YYEEEE. J lost 4 bases, V lost 5 bases, and 13 bases had no gene match. This chain joins TRBV5-6 and TRBJ2-3; 7 bases fit TRBD1. The sample consisted of PBMCs, taken at tuberculosis diagnosis. This TCR was sampled from an adult with tuberculosis. The CDR3 DNA reads as TGTGCCAGCAGTTACTACTTCCACAGGGGACCAGATACGCAGTATTTT. Its protein product is CASSYYFHRGPDTQYF.